These 25 T cell receptor beta chains share one sample of origin, sequenced in a study of technical replicates of blood from several donors. Sequencing used immunoSEQ multiplex PCR; TCRdb keeps in-frame clones, though not all of them. The data show about 66,000 clones, around nine tenths seen once. The source material was PBMCs. All receptors derive from a human donor in good health. Some clones in this sample may be carry-over from other donors' samples.

The J gene is TRBJ2-1, the V gene TRBV11-2; the D is unclear. CDR1 SGHAT and CDR2 FQNNGV come from the germline V gene. This CDR3 is built from 14 residues. The V end lost 5 bases, the J end lost 9 bases, and 17 bases lay between the germline ends. CDR3 amino acids: CASSPSATPGEQFF. The CDR3 nucleotides read TGTGCCAGCAGCCCTTCCGCGACCCCGGGTGAGCAGTTCTTC.

The genes are TRBV9 and TRBJ1-2; tentatively, D is TRBD1 (5 bases). This CDR3 spans 12 amino acids. Per the germline V gene, CDR1 is SGDLS and CDR2 is YYNGEE. V lost 2 bases, J lost 7 bases, and 9 bases lay in between. The chain's CDR3 is CASSVGGAGYTF. CDR3 coding DNA: TGTGCCAGCAGCGTTGGAGGGGCTGGCTACACCTTC.

This clone was seen a handful of times. The chain carries TRBV29-1 and TRBJ2-2, with D possibly TRBD2 on 6 matching bases. V was shortened by 6 bases and J by 5 bases, with 19 bases between the two germline ends. Germline CDR1 and CDR2: SQVTM and ANQGSEA. CDR3 length: 15 amino acids. CDR3 sequence: CSVGSPGAGTGELFF. DNA of the CDR3: TGCAGCGTAGGGTCCCCCGGAGCGGGTACCGGGGAGCTGTTTTTT.

This clone has just a few counts. The V gene is TRBV6-5, the J gene TRBJ1-1, with a weak D call TRBD1 (6 bases). Germline V gene sequence: CDR1 MNHEY, CDR2 SVGAGI. With 2 bases removed from V and 7 bases from J, the gap between germline ends came to 14 bases. The CDR3 loop spans 14 amino acids. The CDR3 reads CASSYQGRGNEAFF. The CDR3 DNA reads as TGTGCCAGCAGTTACCAGGGGCGCGGTAATGAAGCTTTCTTT.

This sequence joins TRBV6-5 and TRBJ1-1; D not certain. The CDR3 has 14 residues. The V gene's germline CDR1 is MNHEY and CDR2 SVGAGI. V gave up 2 bases and J gave up 1 base, with 8 bases separating them. The CDR3 DNA is TGTGCCAGCAGTTACCACACATCGAACACTGAAGCTTTCTTT. This sequence encodes CASSYHTSNTEAFF.

Concerning this clone: The conserved phenylalanine or tryptophan normally closing the CDR3 is absent here, so this likely arose from a read error. The rearrangement uses TRBV27 and TRBJ1-1; maybe TRBD1 (5 bases). There are 14 residues in the CDR3. Germline V gives CDR1 MNHEY, CDR2 SMNVEV (reference sequence). The V and J ends lost 3 bases and 3 bases respectively, with 11 bases between them. CDR3 coding DNA: TGTGCCAGCAGTTTCTCACCAGGGTACACTGAAGCTTTCCTT. Translating it yields CASSFSPGYTEAFL.

This clone was seen just once. V and J are TRBV19 and TRBJ2-1, with 9 bases lining up with TRBD2. The germline V gene has CDR1 LNHDA and CDR2 SQIVND (reference sequence). V dropped 9 bases and J dropped 10; count of bases not matched to a gene: 13. The CDR3 runs to 14 residues. The CDR3 here is CASSDLAGRREQFF. Written as DNA, the CDR3 is TGTGCCAGCTCGGATCTAGCGGGAAGGAGAGAGCAGTTCTTC.

The gene calls are TRBV4-2 and TRBJ1-2; 7 bases match TRBD1. The CDR3 is 14 amino acids. The ends lost 5 bases at V and 0 bases at J; junction bases unmatched: 3. Germline CDR1 and CDR2: LGHNA and YNFKEQ. CDR3 amino acids: CASSTGTANYGYTF. The CDR3 DNA reads TGTGCCAGCAGCACGGGGACAGCTAACTATGGCTACACCTTC.

DNA for the CDR3: TGTGCCAGCAGCTTAATCGGCTGGACCGGGGATGAGCAGTTCTTC. The encoded protein is CASSLIGWTGDEQFF. The rearrangement links TRBV7-3 to TRBJ2-1, with D maybe TRBD2 (5 bases). CDR3 length: 15 amino acids. Germline CDR1 and CDR2: SGHTA and FQGTGA. V was trimmed by 1 base and J by 8 bases, leaving 15 bases between them.

The CDR3 DNA follows: TGTGCCAGCAGTCTGTATAGGCTAGCGGATTCACCCCTCCACTTT. The encoded protein is CASSLYRLADSPLHF. The chain links TRBV5-6 to TRBJ1-6, with D unresolved. CDR3 length: 15 amino acids. V was clipped by 5 bases and J by 8 bases, with 17 bases between them. The germline CDR1 and CDR2 sequences are SGHDT and YYEEEE. Filled out from reference TRBV5-6 and TRBJ1-6, the complete variable domain reads DAGVTQSPTHLIKTRGQQVTLRCSPKSGHDTVSWYQQALGQGPQFIFQYYEEEERQRGNFPDRFSGHQFPNYSSELNVNALLLGDSALYLCASSLYRLADSPLHFGNGTRLTVT.

This clone was found a few times. The rearrangement joins TRBV9 to TRBJ2-6; TRBD2 matches 9 bases. V gave up 1 base and J gave up 0 bases; unmatched junction bases: 11. This CDR3 contains 20 residues. In germline, CDR1 is SGDLS, CDR2 YYNGEE. CDR3 in amino acids: CASSVRGEASGTSGANVLTF. The CDR3 DNA reads as TGTGCCAGCAGCGTAAGGGGGGAAGCTAGCGGGACCTCTGGGGCCAACGTCCTGACTTTC.

The chain combines TRBV30 with TRBJ2-2; possibly TRBD1 for D (6 bases). Trimming shortened V by 3 bases and J by 1 base, and 9 bases separated the two germline ends. Germline CDR1 is GTSNPN and CDR2 is SVGIG (reference sequence). CDR3 size: 14 residues. CDR3 protein: CAWRKGQNTGELFF. CDR3 DNA: TGTGCCTGGAGAAAGGGACAGAACACCGGGGAGCTGTTTTTT. Together with reference TRBV30 and TRBJ2-2, the CDR3 gives the full variable domain: SQTIHQWPATLVQPVGSPLSLECTVEGTSNPNLYWYRQAAGRGLQLLFYSVGIGQISSEVPQNLSASRPQDRQFILSSKKLLLSDSGFYLCAWRKGQNTGELFFGEGSRLTVL.

This rearrangement joins TRBV19 to TRBJ2-1; D perhaps matches TRBD1 (6 bases). Deletions cut 5 bases from V and 4 bases from J, with 9 bases between. CDR3 size: 13 residues. Germline CDR1 and CDR2: LNHDA and SQIVND (reference sequence). CDR3: CASSRQGYNEQFF. The CDR3 DNA follows: TGTGCCAGTAGTCGTCAGGGGTACAATGAGCAGTTCTTC.

The chain has TRBV6-6 and TRBJ1-4, with TRBD1 as a possible D gene (6 bases). V dropped 4 bases and J dropped 8 bases, with 14 bases sitting between them. The germline gives CDR1 MNHNY, CDR2 SVGAGI (reference sequence). The CDR3 is 14 residues long. Here the CDR3 DNA reads TGTGCCAGCAGTTCACAGGGTGGTTACGAAAAACTGTTTTTT. This translates into CASSSQGGYEKLFF.

The V and J genes are TRBV2 and TRBJ1-4, with 8 bases that match TRBD1. The CDR3 has 15 amino acids. Trimming removed 2 bases from V and 8 bases from J; junction bases left unmatched: 7. Germline loops: CDR1 SNHLY, CDR2 FYNNEI. Here the CDR3 DNA reads TGTGCCAGCAGTGAAAGGACAGGGTGGTCGGAAAAACTGTTTTTT. It yields the protein CASSERTGWSEKLFF. The whole variable domain, filled in from reference TRBV2 and TRBJ1-4, reads EPEVTQTPSHQVTQMGQEVILRCVPISNHLYFYWYRQILGQKVEFLVSFYNNEISEKSEIFDDQFSVERPDGSNFTLKIRSTKLEDSAMYFCASSERTGWSEKLFFGSGTQLSVL.

J is TRBJ2-2 and V is TRBV30; D might be TRBD2 (6 bases). The CDR3 spans 13 residues. Trimming took off 3 bases at V and 5 bases at J, with 10 bases between the two ends. Germline CDR1 reads GTSNPN; CDR2 reads SVGIG (reference sequence). CDR3 residues: CAWRGGRTGELFF. The CDR3 DNA is TGTGCCTGGAGGGGGGGACGGACCGGGGAGCTGTTTTTT.

This clone was observed a single time. One end of the junction does not line up with germline, which may come from a read error. The chain has TRBV4-3 and TRBJ2-5; D is unresolved. CDR1 and CDR2 from the germline V gene are LGHNA and YSLEER. This CDR3 region has 14 residues. The CDR3 reads CASNQAVGGETQYF. The CDR3 DNA sequence: TGCGCCAGCAACCAAGCCGTCGGCGGAGAGACCCAGTACTTC.

The rearrangement uses TRBV7-3 and TRBJ2-5; the D gene is possibly TRBD1 (7 bases). This CDR3 has 13 residues. The germline gives CDR1 SGHTA, CDR2 FQGTGA. Trimming shortened V by 5 bases and J by 9 bases, and 16 bases separated the two germline ends. The CDR3 loop reads CASSLTGTGPQYF. The CDR3, as DNA: TGTGCCAGCAGCCTGACAGGGACTGGGCCCCAGTACTTC.

V and J are TRBV6-6 and TRBJ2-7, with D possibly being TRBD1 (6 bases). The germline V and J ends were trimmed by 2 bases and 6 bases, with 20 bases remaining between them. This CDR3 spans 16 amino acids. Germline V gene sequence: CDR1 MNHNY, CDR2 SVGAGI (reference sequence). The CDR3 DNA sequence: TGTGCCAGCAGTTACACCAAGACAGGACCCTCTTCCGAGCAGTACTTC. It specifies CASSYTKTGPSSEQYF.

This clone has a single count. The chain is built from TRBV5-6 and TRBJ1-5; 8 positions agree with TRBD1. Germline CDR1 SGHDT, CDR2 YYEEEE. The CDR3 length is 14 residues. V was clipped by 3 bases and J by 6 bases; unmatched bases: 5. The DNA for the CDR3 is TGTGCCAGCAGCTCTGGACAGGGTGGTCAGCCCCAGCATTTT. Its translation: CASSSGQGGQPQHF.

This clone has just one count. V and J are TRBV7-3 and TRBJ2-5; tentative D call: TRBD1 (6 bases). Germline V gene data show CDR1 as SGHTA and CDR2 as FQGTGA. This CDR3 region has 14 residues. With 3 bases removed from V and 5 bases from J, the gap between germline ends came to 13 bases. The CDR3 DNA sequence: TGTGCCAGCAGCTTGGGCAGGGGTTTTGAGACCCAGTACTTC. Residues: CASSLGRGFETQYF.

The chain recombines TRBV2 with TRBJ1-2; 8 bases are shared with TRBD1. This CDR3 region has 15 residues. In germline, CDR1 is SNHLY, CDR2 FYNNEI. With V trimmed by 5 bases and J by 5 bases, 10 bases remained unmatched. CDR3 nucleotides: TGTGCCAGCAGTCCGCGGACAGGGAATACGTATGGCTACACCTTC. This sequence encodes CASSPRTGNTYGYTF.

The V and J genes are TRBV7-2 and TRBJ2-7; TRBD2 might be the D (5 bases). The CDR3 has 14 amino acids. Trimming shortened V by 5 bases and J by 1 base, and 12 bases separated the two germline ends. CDR1 and CDR2 from the germline V gene are SGHTA and FQGNSA. The CDR3 DNA reads TGTGCCAGCAGCACTTACCGAGGGTCCTACGAGCAGTACTTC. Translating it yields CASSTYRGSYEQYF.

This rearrangement joins TRBV6-6 to TRBJ2-5; TRBD1 agrees at 8 bases. V lost 6 bases to trimming and J lost 5 bases; unmatched junction nucleotides: 8. CDR1 and CDR2 from the germline V gene are MNHNY and SVGAGI (reference sequence). This CDR3 region has 14 residues. The DNA of the CDR3 is TGTGCCAGCAGCCCCAGGACAGGGATGGAGACCCAGTACTTC. It encodes CASSPRTGMETQYF.

The chain combines TRBV7-6 with TRBJ1-6; the D is unclear. CDR1 is SGHVS and CDR2 is FNYEAQ in the germline V gene. The V and J ends lost 10 bases and 9 bases respectively, with 16 bases between them. This CDR3 spans 13 amino acids. The CDR3 protein is CATIPGFFSPLHF. For the CDR3, the DNA is TGTGCCACCATCCCGGGATTTTTTTCACCCCTCCACTTT.